This T cell receptor beta chain emerged from a study of beta chain features in type 1 diabetes. Study-level results: The naive, central memory and Treg TCRB repertoires showed an apparent similarity that was greater among patients than among healthy donors. Type 1 diabetes patients had moderately but significantly shorter TCRB CDR3s in all four CD4+ subsets.

Of the isolated RNA, all was reverse transcribed, and so the sequenced material was expressed TCRB transcripts. Generated by immunoSEQ multiplex PCR, the TCRdb table keeps only in-frame clones and is missing some. The sample carries 160,000 or so clones, 8.5% to 10% recorded once. Unmatched junction bases numbered 4, after V lost 5 bases and J lost 5 bases. Per germline, CDR1 MNHNS and CDR2 SASEGT. The CDR3 length is 13 residues. As regards this clone: Its specificity is not known.

This TCR came from a woman younger than 45 with type 1 diabetes. The chain combines TRBV6-1 with TRBJ2-7; TRBD1 matches at 9 bases. Sequencing was done on a sample of central memory CD4+ T cells from blood. The CDR3 nucleotides read TGTGCCAGCAGTACCCGGACAGGGGACGAGCAGTACTTC. Translated: CASSTRTGDEQYF.